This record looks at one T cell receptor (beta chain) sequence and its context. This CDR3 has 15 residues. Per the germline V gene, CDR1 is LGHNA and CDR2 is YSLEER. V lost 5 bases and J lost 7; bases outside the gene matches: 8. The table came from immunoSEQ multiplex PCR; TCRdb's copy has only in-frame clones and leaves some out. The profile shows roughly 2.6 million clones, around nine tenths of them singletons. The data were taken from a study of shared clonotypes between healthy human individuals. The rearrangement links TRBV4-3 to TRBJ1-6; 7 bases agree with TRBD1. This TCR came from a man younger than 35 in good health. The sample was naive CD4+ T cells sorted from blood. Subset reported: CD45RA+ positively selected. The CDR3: CASSIGTEGNSPLHF. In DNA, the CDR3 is TGCGCCAGCAGCATCGGGACAGAGGGAAATTCACCCCTCCACTTT.